Following are 3 T cell receptor beta chains from one sample sequenced in a study of cytomegalovirus exposure and HLA in healthy donors. Primers included in the PCR were 60 Vbeta and 13 Jbeta primers. Data came from immunoSEQ multiplex PCR; TCRdb stores just in-frame clones and leaves some out. The data show under 200,000 clones, around 80% seen once. The specimen was PBMCs. The receptors were gathered from a woman between 50 and 59 years old in good health and CMV-seropositive.

The CDR3 protein is CASSLTGGYTEAFF. In nucleotides, the CDR3 is TGCGCCAGCAGCTTGACAGGGGGTTATACTGAAGCTTTCTTT. J is TRBJ1-1 and V is TRBV5-1, with 8 bases fitting TRBD1. Germline lookup yields CDR1 SGHRS and CDR2 YFSETQ. The CDR3 spans 14 residues. With V trimmed by 1 base and J by 5 bases, 4 bases remained unmatched.

The chain carries TRBV14 and TRBJ2-1, with 7 bases identical to TRBD2. CDR3 length: 17 residues. Germline loops: CDR1 SGHDN, CDR2 FVKESK. Losses at the gene ends were 4 bases for V and 6 bases for J; bases not matched to a gene: 15. The DNA for the CDR3 is TGTGCCAGCAGCCCACAATTAGGACTAGGACGAAGCAATGAGCAGTTCTTC. Translated: CASSPQLGLGRSNEQFF.

In DNA, the CDR3 is TGTGCCAGCAGCTTAGATAGGGGTAGCGGCAATGAGCAGTTCTTC. Translating gives CASSLDRGSGNEQFF. V gene TRBV7-2 combines with J gene TRBJ2-1; TRBD2 might be the D (6 bases). The CDR3 spans 15 residues. The V and J ends lost 1 base and 6 bases respectively, with 13 bases between them. Looked up from germline, CDR1 is SGHTA and CDR2 is FQGNSA.